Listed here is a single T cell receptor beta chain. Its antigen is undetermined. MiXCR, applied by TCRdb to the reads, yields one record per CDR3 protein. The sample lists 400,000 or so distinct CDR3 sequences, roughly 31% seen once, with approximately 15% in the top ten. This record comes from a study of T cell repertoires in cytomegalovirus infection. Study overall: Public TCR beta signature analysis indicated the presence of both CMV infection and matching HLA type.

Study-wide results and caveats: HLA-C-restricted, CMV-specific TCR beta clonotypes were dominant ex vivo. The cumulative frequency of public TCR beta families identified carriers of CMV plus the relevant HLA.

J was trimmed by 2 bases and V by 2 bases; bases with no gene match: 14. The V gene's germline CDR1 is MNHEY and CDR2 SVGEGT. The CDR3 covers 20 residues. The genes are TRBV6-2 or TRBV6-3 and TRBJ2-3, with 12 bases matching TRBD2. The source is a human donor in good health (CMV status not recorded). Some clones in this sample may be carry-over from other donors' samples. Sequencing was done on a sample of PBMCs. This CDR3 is CASSYPTAPLAGGYTDTQYF. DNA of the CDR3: TGTGCCAGCAGTTACCCAACCGCTCCTCTAGCGGGGGGGTACACAGATACGCAGTATTTT.